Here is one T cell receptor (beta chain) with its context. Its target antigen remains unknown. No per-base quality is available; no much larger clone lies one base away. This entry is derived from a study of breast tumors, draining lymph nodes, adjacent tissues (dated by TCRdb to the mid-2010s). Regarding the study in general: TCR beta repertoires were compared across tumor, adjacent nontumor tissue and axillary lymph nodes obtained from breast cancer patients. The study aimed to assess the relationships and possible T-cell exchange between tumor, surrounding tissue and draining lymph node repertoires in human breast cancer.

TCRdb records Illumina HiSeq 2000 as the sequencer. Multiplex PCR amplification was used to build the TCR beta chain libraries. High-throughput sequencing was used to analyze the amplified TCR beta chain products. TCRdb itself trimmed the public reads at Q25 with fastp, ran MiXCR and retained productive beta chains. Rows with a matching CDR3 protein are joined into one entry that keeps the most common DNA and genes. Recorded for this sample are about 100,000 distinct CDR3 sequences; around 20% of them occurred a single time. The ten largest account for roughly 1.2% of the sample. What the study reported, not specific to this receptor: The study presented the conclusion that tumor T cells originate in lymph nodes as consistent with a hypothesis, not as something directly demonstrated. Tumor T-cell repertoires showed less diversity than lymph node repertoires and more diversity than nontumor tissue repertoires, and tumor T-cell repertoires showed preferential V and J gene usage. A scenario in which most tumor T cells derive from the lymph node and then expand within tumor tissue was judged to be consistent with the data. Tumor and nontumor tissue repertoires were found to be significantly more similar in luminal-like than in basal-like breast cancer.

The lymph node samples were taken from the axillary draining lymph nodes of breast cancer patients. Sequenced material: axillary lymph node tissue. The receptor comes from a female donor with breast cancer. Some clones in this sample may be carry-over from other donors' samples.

Here the CDR3 is given as CASSYYLAGGSGEQFF. The base sequence is TGTGCCAGCAGTTACTATCTAGCGGGAGGGTCGGGGGAGCAGTTCTTC. The rearrangement combines TRBV6-2 or TRBV6-3 with TRBJ2-1; 12 bases in the junction line up with TRBD2. The V end gives up 1 base and the J end 10 bases, leaving 8 bases in the junction not matched to a gene. There are 16 amino acids in the CDR3, from cysteine to phenylalanine inclusive. Only the CDR3 DNA is retained, 48 bases long and in frame from the first base. CDR1 MNHEY and CDR2 SVGEGT were looked up in the germline V gene.